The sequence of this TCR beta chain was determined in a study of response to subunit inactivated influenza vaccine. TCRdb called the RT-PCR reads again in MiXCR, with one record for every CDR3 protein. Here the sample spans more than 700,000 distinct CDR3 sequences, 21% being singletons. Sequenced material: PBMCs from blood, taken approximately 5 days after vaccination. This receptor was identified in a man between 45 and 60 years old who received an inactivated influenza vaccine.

For the CDR3, the DNA is TGCAGCGTTGTAGCAGGGTCGGACTATGGCTACACCTTC. It yields the protein CSVVAGSDYGYTF. This sequence joins TRBV29-1 and TRBJ1-2; D might be TRBD1 (5 bases). The CDR3 contains 13 residues. Trimming took off 4 bases at V and 3 bases at J, with 12 bases between the two ends. Germline CDR1 and CDR2: SQVTM and ANQGSEA.